This TCR beta chain is from a study of T cells in Graves' hyperthyroidism and ophthalmopathy. Study summary: Peripheral blood was drawn at first diagnosis, prior to all treatment. General observations from the study: Ophthalmopathy, which appeared later, was predicted by the model a median roughly 6.6 months before onset.

A remark on this clonotype: Its antigen is undetermined. A read error is possible here, since a much larger clone lies one base away.

Newly diagnosed hyperthyroidism, duration under 2 months, in patients aged 18 to 65. Lactation, pregnancy, other autoimmune disease or uncontrolled infection led to exclusion of patients. The CDR3 is made up of 19 amino acids. Germline V lookup: CDR1 SQVTM, CDR2 ANQGSEA. Germline trimming cut 1 base from V and 2 bases from J; bases unmatched to any gene: 15. TCR beta CDR3 regions were amplified from RNA transcripts. Using the HTBI primer set, a first-round RT-PCR was run on the TCR CDR3. TCRdb used MiXCR to reprocess the multiplex PCR reads, holding one entry per CDR3 protein. The table records about 360,000 distinct CDR3 sequences, approximately 13% of them present only once.

The rearrangement links TRBV29-1 to TRBJ2-1; 9 bases line up with TRBD2. This TCR came from a woman younger than 35 with Graves' hyperthyroidism. Sequencing was carried out using blood. The CDR3 sequence is CSVEGLAASGTSPYNEQFF. The CDR3 DNA sequence: TGCAGCGTTGAAGGGCTAGCCGCTAGCGGGACCAGCCCCTACAATGAGCAGTTCTTC.